What follows is one T cell receptor beta chain and its context. The sample belongs to a study of control samples from healthy donors and cancer patients. The germline V gene encodes CDR1 LGHDT and CDR2 YNNKEL (reference sequence). The CDR3 loop spans 13 amino acids. V dropped 4 bases and J dropped 10 bases, with 16 bases sitting between them. Only in-frame clones appear in the TCRdb table, and some are missing; sequencing was by immunoSEQ multiplex PCR. Of tens of thousands of clones listed, roughly 84% are singletons. The sample taken for sequencing was blood. This chain links TRBV3-1 (or the pseudogene TRBV3-2) with TRBJ1-1, with D hard to call. The sequence came from a man aged 45-65 years in good health. The CDR3 nucleotides are TGTGCCAGCAGCCCTGCTGGAGCCCTGGGAGCTTTCTTT. Its protein product is CASSPAGALGAFF.